One and the same sample provided the 20 T cell receptor beta chains below, sequenced in a study of T cell clonality in common variable immunodeficiency. Sequenced by immunoSEQ multiplex PCR; TCRdb stores in-frame clones only, minus some. The data show around 50,000 clones, with none appearing a single time. Sequenced sample: peripheral blood mononuclear cells. The receptors were gathered from a person aged 18 to 75 in good health.

Concerning this clone itself: The sequenced fragment ends 3 residues before the CDR3 boundary, so the rest is inferred from the germline J gene. V usage is TRBV18 and J usage is TRBJ2-3, with 10 bases that match TRBD1. The germline gives CDR1 KGHSH, CDR2 LQKENI. The CDR3 runs to 17 residues. The V gene end was trimmed by 3 bases and the J gene end by 2 bases; junction bases not matched to a gene: 8. CDR3 DNA, as far as it was read: TGTGCCAGCTCACCCCTAGCCGGGACAGGGGTCACAGATACG. The encoded protein is CASSPLAGTGVTDT. The entire CDR3 sequence reads CASSPLAGTGVTDTQYF.

This clone was observed a handful of times. The CDR3 end falls 3 residues outside the read, so it is completed with the germline J gene. The gene calls are TRBV4-2 and TRBJ2-7, with TRBD2 identical over 13 bases. The CDR3 extends over 17 amino acids. V was clipped by 1 base and J by 0 bases; unmatched bases: 3. Germline CDR1 is LGHNA and CDR2 is YNFKEQ. CDR3 sequence: CASSQGLAGGSSYEQYF. CDR3 bases read: TGTGCCAGCAGCCAAGGACTAGCGGGGGGAAGCTCCTACGAG.

This clone was seen ten or more times. Sequencing ends 3 residues short of the CDR3 end; the germline J gene provides the rest. V is TRBV6-1 and J is TRBJ2-7; D remains unclear. The CDR3 is 14 residues long. CDR1 is MNHNS, CDR2 SASEGT, per germline. V dropped 2 bases and J dropped 1 base, with 9 bases sitting between them. CDR3 amino acids: CASSEYTASYEQYF. The sequenced part of the CDR3 DNA is TGTGCCAGCAGTGAATACACAGCATCCTACGAG.

This clone showed up many times. The read is 3 residues too short to cover the CDR3 end, so that end is filled in from the germline J gene. The chain is built from TRBV18 and TRBJ2-1, with 9 bases matching TRBD2. Germline V gene data show CDR1 as KGHSH and CDR2 as LQKENI. The ends lost 4 bases at V and 8 bases at J; junction bases unmatched: 6. This CDR3 spans 14 amino acids. CDR3: CASSQTGLAHEQFF. The sequenced part of the CDR3 DNA is TGTGCCAGCTCACAAACGGGACTAGCCCATGAG.

About this clone itself: The CDR3 end lies 3 residues beyond the end of the read and is filled in from the germline J gene. V is TRBV6-1 and J is TRBJ1-2; tentative D call: TRBD1 (5 bases). Germline V lookup: CDR1 MNHNS, CDR2 SASEGT. The CDR3 is 15 amino acids. This CDR3 is CASSESRGYTDTYTF. The sequenced CDR3 bases are TGTGCCAGCAGTGAATCTCGGGGGTACACAGATACC.

This clone has just a few counts. The read halts 3 residues ahead of the CDR3 end, with the missing end drawn from the germline J gene. The chain combines TRBV18 with TRBJ1-2; 8 bases line up with TRBD1. CDR3 length equals 18 residues. In germline, CDR1 is KGHSH, CDR2 LQKENI. This CDR3 reads CASSPYDFRDRISNDYTF. The sequenced CDR3 bases are TGTGCCAGCTCACCATACGACTTTCGGGACAGGATTAGCAATGAC.

The sample holds many counts of this clone. Sequencing ends 3 residues short of the CDR3 end; the germline J gene provides the rest. The V and J genes are TRBV2 and TRBJ2-7, with 9 positions matching TRBD1. From germline, CDR1 is SNHLY and CDR2 FYNNEI. Trimming removed 6 bases from V and 2 bases from J; junction bases left unmatched: 8. This CDR3 is built from 15 residues. The sequenced CDR3 bases are TGTGCCAGCAGAGGAGGGACAGGGACCCCCTACGAG. It is translated as CASRGGTGTPYE. The whole CDR3 protein reads CASRGGTGTPYEQYF.

This clone was recorded at least ten times. The read ends 3 residues early relative to the CDR3; the germline J gene fills the gap. V usage is TRBV20-1 and J usage is TRBJ2-4, with 9 bases fitting TRBD1. The germline V gene has CDR1 DFQATT and CDR2 SNEGSKA (reference sequence). Trimming at V came to 3 bases and at J to 6 bases, leaving 9 bases not matched to a gene. The CDR3 sequence is 15 residues long. This CDR3 reads CSARGPTGGVNIQYF. CDR3 DNA, as far as it was read: TGCAGTGCTAGGGGCCCTACAGGGGGCGTAAACATT.

This clone was recorded a few times. The CDR3 DNA, read in part, is TGTGCCTGGAGTGTAAAGGGCTCCTATGGT. This translates into CAWSVKGSYG. The entire CDR3 protein reads CAWSVKGSYGQYF. The genes are TRBV30 and TRBJ2-4; D gene unclear. The read terminates 3 residues before the CDR3 end, so the remaining end is supplied by the germline J gene. This CDR3 spans 13 amino acids. Germline loops: CDR1 GTSNPN, CDR2 SVGIG (reference sequence). The whole variable domain, remainder taken from reference TRBV30 and TRBJ2-4, is SQTIHQWPATLVQPVGSPLSLECTVEGTSNPNLYWYRQAAGRGLQLLFYSVGIGQISSEVPQNLSASRPQDRQFILSSKKLLLSDSGFYLCAWSVKGSYGQYFGAGTRLSVL.

This clone appeared many times. The read ends 3 residues early relative to the CDR3; the germline J gene fills the gap. V usage is TRBV30 and J usage is TRBJ1-1; possible D gene TRBD1, 5 bases. The CDR3 is made up of 12 amino acids. The germline gives CDR1 GTSNPN, CDR2 SVGIG (reference sequence). With 5 bases removed from V and 6 bases from J, the gap between germline ends came to 13 bases. The covered CDR3 bases are TGTGCCTGGGGGGCCGGGCCGCCTGAA. The encoded protein is CAWGAGPPE. In full, the CDR3 is CAWGAGPPEAFF.

This clone was seen at least ten times. The missing CDR3 end, 3 residues past where the read stops, is filled in from the germline J gene. The chain uses TRBV30 and TRBJ1-5; no reliable D call. The germline V gene encodes CDR1 GTSNPN and CDR2 SVGIG (reference sequence). V was trimmed by 1 base and J by 0 bases, leaving 16 bases between them. The CDR3 totals 17 residues. The CDR3 region is CAWSDSSLSHSNQPQHF. The DNA read from the CDR3 is TGTGCCTGGAGTGACTCCTCCCTGTCCCATAGCAATCAGCCC.

At least ten counts were recorded for this clone. The CDR3 end falls 3 residues outside the read, so it is completed with the germline J gene. The V call is TRBV20-1, the J call TRBJ2-2, with a tentative D call TRBD2 (6 bases). V lost 6 bases, J lost 1 base, and 12 bases lay in between. The CDR3 runs to 14 residues. The germline V gene has CDR1 DFQATT and CDR2 SNEGSKA (reference sequence). CDR3 loop: CSASGTVNTGELFF. Incomplete CDR3 DNA: TGCAGTGCATCCGGGACTGTGAACACCGGGGAG.

This clone showed up many times. The sequence runs out 3 residues before the end of the CDR3; the remainder is reconstructed from the germline J gene. V is TRBV4-2 and J is TRBJ1-1; D perhaps matches TRBD1 (6 bases). This CDR3 contains 17 residues. Germline V CDR1 and CDR2: LGHNA, YNFKEQ. V lost 1 base and J 0 bases, leaving 15 bases between the germline ends. The CDR3 reads CASSQARPRGVNTEAFF. The sequenced CDR3 bases are TGTGCCAGCAGCCAAGCGAGGCCCAGGGGTGTGAACACTGAA.

At least ten counts were recorded for this clone. Read coverage stops 3 residues before the CDR3 terminus; the germline J gene supplies the remainder. This sequence joins TRBV13 and TRBJ2-3; 9 bases agree with TRBD2. This CDR3 is 16 amino acids long. Germline CDR1 PRHDT, CDR2 FYEKMQ (reference sequence). Trimming at V came to 4 bases and at J to 7 bases, leaving 12 bases not matched to a gene. The CDR3 here is CASSYGGTSSLNTQYF. The CDR3 DNA, read in part, is TGTGCCAGCAGCTATGGAGGGACTAGCTCCTTGAATACG.

This clone occurred many times. The DNA ends 3 residues before the CDR3 does, and the rest of the CDR3 is filled in from the germline J gene. The chain joins TRBV29-1 to TRBJ1-2; 7 bases are shared with TRBD1. With 1 base clipped from V and 5 bases from J, the junction kept 10 bases outside the gene matches. The germline gives CDR1 SQVTM, CDR2 ANQGSEA. This CDR3 spans 15 amino acids. CDR3 DNA, as far as it was read: TGCAGCGTTGAAGCCAGGGGGAACCGGGGGTATGGC. Its translation is CSVEARGNRGYG. The full CDR3 reads CSVEARGNRGYGYTF.

With regard to this clone: The read is 3 residues too short to cover the CDR3 end, so that end is filled in from the germline J gene. The chain employs TRBV19 and TRBJ2-4, with 10 bases aligning to TRBD1. This CDR3 is built from 14 residues. The V gene's germline CDR1 is LNHDA and CDR2 SQIVND (reference sequence). CDR3: CASSMTGGPRGQYF. CDR3 DNA, as far as it was read: TGTGCCAGTAGTATGACAGGGGGCCCCCGAGGT.

This clone was detected many times. The CDR3 extends 3 residues past the end of the read, so its final part is completed from the germline J gene. The chain uses TRBV30 and TRBJ2-7; D may be TRBD1 (6 bases). This CDR3 has 12 residues. The V end lost 3 bases, the J end lost 5 bases, and 11 bases lay between the germline ends. CDR1 and CDR2 from the germline V gene are GTSNPN and SVGIG (reference sequence). The CDR3 reads CAWRGDTNEQYF. The DNA read from the CDR3 is TGTGCCTGGAGGGGGGACACCAACGAG.

This clone was detected many times. The covered CDR3 bases are TGTGCCAGTAGTACTCGTATTAGC. It encodes CASSTRIS. The CDR3 in its entirety is CASSTRISYTF. The chain is built from TRBV19 and TRBJ1-2, with unresolved D. Coverage ceases 3 residues before the CDR3 finishes, and the germline J gene fills in the end. The V gene's germline CDR1 is LNHDA and CDR2 SQIVND (reference sequence). The CDR3 runs 11 residues. The full variable domain, completed using reference TRBV19 and TRBJ1-2, is DGGITQSPKYLFRKEGQNVTLSCEQNLNHDAMYWYRQDPGQGLRLIYYSQIVNDFQKGDIAEGYSVSREKKESFPLTVTSAQKNPTAFYLCASSTRISYTFGSGTRLTVV.

On this clone: The CDR3 extends 3 residues past the end of the read, so its final part is completed from the germline J gene. The chain links TRBV7-9 to TRBJ2-7; the match to TRBD1 covers 8 bases. V shed 1 base, J shed 5 bases, and the junction held 4 bases outside the gene matches. Germline V lookup: CDR1 SEHNR, CDR2 FQNEAQ (reference sequence). There are 14 residues in the CDR3. This CDR3 reads CASSLDRGSDEQYF. CDR3 DNA (partial): TGTGCCAGCAGCTTAGACAGGGGGTCGGACGAG.

This clone was detected many times. The CDR3 end is not reached by the read, which stops 3 residues before it; the germline J gene fills it in. The genes are TRBV5-1 and TRBJ2-5, with TRBD1 as a possible D gene (5 bases). CDR1 and CDR2 (germline): SGHRS, YFSETQ. V lost 0 bases and J lost 5, with 11 bases in between. The CDR3 totals 14 residues. CDR3 DNA (partial): TGCGCCAGCAGCTTGGTTGGGGCGTCGGAGACC. Its protein is CASSLVGASET. The entire CDR3 protein is CASSLVGASETQYF. Drawing the rest from reference TRBV5-1 and TRBJ2-5, the complete variable domain is KAGVTQTPRYLIKTRGQQVTLSCSPISGHRSVSWYQQTPGQGLQFLFEYFSETQRNKGNFPGRFSGRQFSNSRSEMNVSTLELGDSALYLCASSLVGASETQYFGPGTRLLVL.